Listed below are T cell receptor beta chains from one sample, sequenced in a study of regulatory T cells in long-lasting Graves disease. TCRdb independently ran MiXCR on the multiplex PCR reads; one entry per CDR3 protein. The table lists 550,000 to 700,000 distinct CDR3 sequences, more than 15% of them singletons, with more than 10% in the top ten. These same data were also listed under a study on T cells in Graves' hyperthyroidism and ophthalmopathy.

The input for sequencing was peripheral blood mononuclear cells (PBMCs), taken at new diagnosis, from a patient treated with antithyroid drugs. These receptor sequences come from a man aged 18 to 35 with Graves disease. Each CDR3 is given with its conserved first and last residue. D genes are given only for firm matches. Only part of the rows carry a size: once, few, many, or a class if the clone is expanded.

j_call | d_call | v_call | clone_size | cdr3_aa | cdr3_nt
TRBJ2-7 | TRBD1 | TRBV7-8 | many | CASSSSSTGNEQYF | TGTGCCAGCAGCTCATCCTCGACAGGGAACGAGCAGTACTTC
TRBJ1-1 | - | TRBV20-1 | few | CSAILDRNTEAFF | TGCAGTGCTATCTTAGACAGGAACACTGAAGCTTTCTTT
TRBJ1-4 | - | TRBV5-1 | few | CASSSRGEANEKLFF | TGCGCCAGCAGCTCCAGGGGTGAGGCTAATGAAAAACTGTTTTTT
TRBJ1-2 | - | TRBV27 | - | CASSLAAGGENYGYTF | TGTGCCAGCAGTTTAGCCGCGGGGGGGGAGAACTATGGCTACACCTTC
TRBJ2-1 | - | TRBV5-4 | - | CASSPGGKQFF | TGTGCCAGCAGCCCTGGCGGGAAGCAGTTCTTC
TRBJ2-4 | - | TRBV7-9 | - | CASSFGPKDVQYF | TGTGCCAGCAGCTTCGGGCCCAAGGACGTTCAGTACTTC
TRBJ2-3 | TRBD2 | TRBV20-1 | few | CSARKLLAGYSTDTQYF | TGCAGTGCTAGGAAGCTTCTAGCGGGATATAGCACAGATACGCAGTATTTT
TRBJ1-1 | - | TRBV5-6 | many | CASSLAAEAFF | TGTGCCAGCAGCTTGGCGGCGGAAGCTTTCTTT
TRBJ1-1 | - | TRBV6-1 | many | CASSEYQTVMNTEAFF | TGTGCCAGCAGTGAGTACCAGACAGTTATGAACACTGAAGCTTTCTTT
TRBJ2-3 | TRBD2 | TRBV20-1 | few | CSASPTSGSTDTQYF | TGCAGTGCTAGTCCGACTAGCGGGAGCACAGATACGCAGTATTTT
TRBJ2-1 | - | TRBV5-1 | - | CASSFRQTGHEQFF | TGCGCCAGCAGCTTTCGGCAGACCGGCCATGAGCAGTTCTTC
TRBJ2-7 | - | TRBV7-9 | many | CASSLATRDEQYF | TGTGCCAGCAGCTTAGCGACCAGGGACGAGCAGTACTTC
TRBJ2-5 | TRBD1 | TRBV28 | many | CASSFPGTGKETQYF | TGTGCCAGCAGTTTTCCCGGGACAGGGAAAGAGACCCAGTACTTC
TRBJ2-7 | TRBD2 | TRBV20-1 | few | CSAAGVGGYEQYF | TGCAGTGCCGCGGGGGTCGGCGGCTACGAGCAGTACTTC
TRBJ2-1 | TRBD2 | TRBV18 | - | CASSRPGLAGEREQFF | TGTGCCAGCTCACGACCGGGACTAGCGGGAGAGAGGGAGCAGTTCTTC
TRBJ2-5 | - | TRBV4-1 | - | CASSPQELAETQYF | TGCGCCAGCAGCCCCCAGGAGTTAGCGGAGACCCAGTACTTC
TRBJ2-7 | TRBD2 | TRBV5-1 | few | CASSGSGSSYEQYF | TGCGCCAGCAGCGGAAGCGGGAGCTCCTACGAGCAGTACTTC
TRBJ2-3 | TRBD2 | TRBV20-1 | many | CSARDTGLAGGPSADTQYF | TGCAGTGCTAGAGATACGGGCTTAGCGGGAGGGCCCTCTGCAGATACGCAGTATTTT
TRBJ1-1 | - | TRBV20-1 | many | CRHLDPGGGEAFF | TGCAGACACTTGGACCCCGGGGGGGGTGAAGCTTTCTTT
TRBJ1-4 | - | TRBV4-1 | - | CASIQYPTTNEKLFF | TGCGCCAGCATCCAGTACCCTACAACTAATGAAAAACTGTTTTTT
TRBJ1-4 | - | TRBV10-3 | few | CAISDTQGPNEKLFF | TGTGCCATCAGTGATACTCAGGGACCTAATGAAAAACTGTTTTTT
TRBJ2-7 | - | TRBV7-8 | many | CASSLGMVSSYEQYF | TGTGCCAGCAGCTTAGGGATGGTGAGCTCCTACGAGCAGTACTTC
TRBJ1-5 | - | TRBV11-2 | few | CAGSSPGANQPQHF | TGTGCCGGCAGCTCTCCGGGAGCAAATCAGCCCCAGCATTTT
TRBJ2-2 | - | TRBV28 | - | CASLRPGQNTGELFF | TGTGCCAGCCTAAGACCGGGACAGAACACCGGGGAGCTGTTTTTT
TRBJ2-7 | TRBD2 | TRBV20-1 | few | CSARGLVTYEQYF | TGCAGTGCTAGGGGACTAGTAACCTACGAGCAGTACTTC
TRBJ2-3 | TRBD1 | TRBV29-1 | few | CSVRGPGGPDTQYF | TGCAGCGTTAGGGGGCCTGGAGGTCCAGATACGCAGTATTTT
TRBJ1-1 | - | TRBV11-2 | many | CASSFWKGVSTEAFF | TGTGCCAGCAGCTTTTGGAAGGGGGTATCGACTGAAGCTTTCTTT
TRBJ2-1 | TRBD2 | TRBV19 | few | CASKLAGAYNEQFF | TGTGCCAGTAAGCTGGCGGGGGCCTACAATGAGCAGTTCTTC
TRBJ2-3 | - | TRBV7-9 | many | CASSLVPPRSTDTQYF | TGTGCCAGCAGCTTAGTCCCTCCAAGGAGCACAGATACGCAGTATTTT
TRBJ2-7 | - | TRBV6-6 | many | CASSYSRREVTYEQYF | TGTGCCAGCAGTTACTCGAGAAGGGAAGTAACTTACGAGCAGTACTTC
TRBJ2-1 | TRBD2 | TRBV11-2 | many | CASSLRSGRVNEQFF | TGTGCCAGCAGCTTACGGAGCGGGAGGGTCAATGAGCAGTTCTTC